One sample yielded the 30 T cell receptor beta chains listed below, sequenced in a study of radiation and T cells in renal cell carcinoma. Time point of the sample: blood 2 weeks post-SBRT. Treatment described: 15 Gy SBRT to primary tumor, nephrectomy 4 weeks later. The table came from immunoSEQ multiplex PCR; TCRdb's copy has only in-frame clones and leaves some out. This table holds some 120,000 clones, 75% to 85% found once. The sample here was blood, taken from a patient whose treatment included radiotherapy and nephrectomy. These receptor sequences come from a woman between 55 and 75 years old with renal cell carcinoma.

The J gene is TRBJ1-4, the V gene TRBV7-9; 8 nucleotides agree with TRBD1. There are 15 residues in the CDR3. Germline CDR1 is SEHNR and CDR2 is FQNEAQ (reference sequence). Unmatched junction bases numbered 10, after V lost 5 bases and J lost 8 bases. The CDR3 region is CASSSDRGLGEKLFF. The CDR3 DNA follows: TGTGCCAGCAGCAGCGACAGGGGCCTAGGAGAAAAACTGTTTTTT.

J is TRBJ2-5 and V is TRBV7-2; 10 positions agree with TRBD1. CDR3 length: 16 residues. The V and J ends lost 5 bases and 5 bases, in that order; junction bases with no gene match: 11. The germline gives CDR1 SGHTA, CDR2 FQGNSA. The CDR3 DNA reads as TGTGCCAGCAGCAGTTTTGGGACAGGGGAATTGGAGACCCAGTACTTC. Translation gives CASSSFGTGELETQYF.

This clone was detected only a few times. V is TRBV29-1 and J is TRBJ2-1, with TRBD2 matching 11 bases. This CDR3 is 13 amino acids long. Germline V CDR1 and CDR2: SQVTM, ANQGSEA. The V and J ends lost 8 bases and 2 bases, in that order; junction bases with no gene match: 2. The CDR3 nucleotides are TGCAGCTCACTAGCGGGGGCCTACAATGAGCAGTTCTTC. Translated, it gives CSSLAGAYNEQFF.

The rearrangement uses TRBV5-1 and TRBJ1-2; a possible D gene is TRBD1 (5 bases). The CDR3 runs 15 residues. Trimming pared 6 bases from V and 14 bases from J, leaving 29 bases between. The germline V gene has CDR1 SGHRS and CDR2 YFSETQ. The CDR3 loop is CASTSSPGGLYSNTF. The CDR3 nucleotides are TGCGCCAGCACCTCCTCCCCCGGGGGTTTATATTCTAATACCTTC.

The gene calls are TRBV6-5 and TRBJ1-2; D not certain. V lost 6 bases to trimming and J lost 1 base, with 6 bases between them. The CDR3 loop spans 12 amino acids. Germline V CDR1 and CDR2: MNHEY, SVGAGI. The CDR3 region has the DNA TGTGCCAGCAGGCAGATTAACTATGGCTACACCTTC. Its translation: CASRQINYGYTF.

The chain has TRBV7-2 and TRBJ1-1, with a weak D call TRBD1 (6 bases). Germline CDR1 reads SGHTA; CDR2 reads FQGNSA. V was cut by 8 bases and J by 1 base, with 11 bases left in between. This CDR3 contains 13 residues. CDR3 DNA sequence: TGTGCCAGCGGCCTACAGGGGAACACTGAAGCTTTCTTT. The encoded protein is CASGLQGNTEAFF.

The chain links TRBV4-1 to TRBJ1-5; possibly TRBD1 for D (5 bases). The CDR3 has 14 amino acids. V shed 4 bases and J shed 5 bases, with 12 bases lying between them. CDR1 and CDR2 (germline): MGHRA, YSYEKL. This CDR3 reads CASSPFSGDQPQHF. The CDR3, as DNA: TGCGCCAGCAGCCCATTCTCGGGGGATCAGCCCCAGCATTTT.

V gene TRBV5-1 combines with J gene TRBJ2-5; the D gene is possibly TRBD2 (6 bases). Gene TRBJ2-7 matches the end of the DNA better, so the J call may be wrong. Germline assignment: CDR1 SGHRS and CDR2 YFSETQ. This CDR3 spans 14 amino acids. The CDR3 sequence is CASSLQAGWGEQYF. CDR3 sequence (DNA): TGCGCCAGCAGCTTGCAGGCGGGATGGGGCGAGCAGTACTTC.

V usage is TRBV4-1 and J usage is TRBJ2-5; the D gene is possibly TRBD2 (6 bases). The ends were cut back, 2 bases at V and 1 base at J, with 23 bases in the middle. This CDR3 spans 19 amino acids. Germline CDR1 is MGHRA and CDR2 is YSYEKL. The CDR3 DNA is TGCGCCAGCAGCCAACAGGGACTGGGGGGAATTGATAGCCAAGAGACCCAGTACTTC. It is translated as CASSQQGLGGIDSQETQYF.

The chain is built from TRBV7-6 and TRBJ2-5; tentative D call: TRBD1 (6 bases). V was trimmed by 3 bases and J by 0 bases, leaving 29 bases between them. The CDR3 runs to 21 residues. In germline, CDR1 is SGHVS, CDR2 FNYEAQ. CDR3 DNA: TGTGCCAGCAGCTTTCCCATTCGGACAGCCGCTGACATCCCTTACCAAGAGACCCAGTACTTC. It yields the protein CASSFPIRTAADIPYQETQYF.

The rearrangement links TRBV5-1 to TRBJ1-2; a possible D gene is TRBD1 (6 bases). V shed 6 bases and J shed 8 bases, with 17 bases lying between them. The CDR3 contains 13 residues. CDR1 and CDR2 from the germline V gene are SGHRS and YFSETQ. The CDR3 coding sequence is TGCGCCAGCAATTTCGGGGGGGCGCGAGGCTACACCTTC. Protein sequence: CASNFGGARGYTF.

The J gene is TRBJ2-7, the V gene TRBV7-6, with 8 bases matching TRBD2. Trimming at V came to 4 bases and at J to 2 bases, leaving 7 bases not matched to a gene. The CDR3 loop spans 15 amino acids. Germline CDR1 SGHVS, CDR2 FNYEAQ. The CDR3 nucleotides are TGTGCCAGCAGCTCCTGGGCGGGGGGCCCCTACGAGCAGTACTTC. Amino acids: CASSSWAGGPYEQYF.

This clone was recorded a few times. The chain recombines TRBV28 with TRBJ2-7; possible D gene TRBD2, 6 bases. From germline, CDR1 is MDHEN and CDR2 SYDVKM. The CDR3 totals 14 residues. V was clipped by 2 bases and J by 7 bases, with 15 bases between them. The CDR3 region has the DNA TGTGCCAGCAGTTTAGCGGGGCTCGCTTGGGAGCAGTACTTC. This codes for CASSLAGLAWEQYF.

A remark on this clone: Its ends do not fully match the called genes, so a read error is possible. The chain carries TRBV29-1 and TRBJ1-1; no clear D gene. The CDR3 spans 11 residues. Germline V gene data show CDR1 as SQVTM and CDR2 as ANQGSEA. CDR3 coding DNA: TGCAGCGTTGAAGGTGGGCCTTCGGTGTCCTTT. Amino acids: CSVEGGPSVSF.

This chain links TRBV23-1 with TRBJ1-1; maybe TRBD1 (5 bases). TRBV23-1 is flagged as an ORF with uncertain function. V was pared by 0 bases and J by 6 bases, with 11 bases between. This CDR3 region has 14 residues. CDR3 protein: CASSQSLRVAEAFF. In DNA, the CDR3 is TGCGCCAGCAGTCAATCACTCAGGGTAGCTGAAGCTTTCTTT.

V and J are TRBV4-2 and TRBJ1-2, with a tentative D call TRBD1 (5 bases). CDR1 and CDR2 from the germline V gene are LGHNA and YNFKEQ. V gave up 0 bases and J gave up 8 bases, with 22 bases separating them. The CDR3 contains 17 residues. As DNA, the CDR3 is TGTGCCAGCAGCCAAGATTCCGCGGAGGGGAGTTTTGCCGGCTACACCTTC. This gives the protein CASSQDSAEGSFAGYTF.

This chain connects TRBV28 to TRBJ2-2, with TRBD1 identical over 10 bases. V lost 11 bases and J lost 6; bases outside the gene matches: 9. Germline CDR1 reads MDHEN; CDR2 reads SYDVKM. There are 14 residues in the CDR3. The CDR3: CAGSRTGGPGELFF. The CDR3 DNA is TGTGCCGGAAGCCGGACAGGGGGGCCCGGGGAGCTGTTTTTT.

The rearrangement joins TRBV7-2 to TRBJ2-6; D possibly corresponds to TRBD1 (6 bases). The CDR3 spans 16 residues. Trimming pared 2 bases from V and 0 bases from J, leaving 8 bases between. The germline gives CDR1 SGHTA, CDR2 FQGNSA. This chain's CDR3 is CASSLPDSSGANVLTF. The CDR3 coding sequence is TGTGCCAGCAGCTTACCGGACAGCTCTGGGGCCAACGTCCTGACTTTC.

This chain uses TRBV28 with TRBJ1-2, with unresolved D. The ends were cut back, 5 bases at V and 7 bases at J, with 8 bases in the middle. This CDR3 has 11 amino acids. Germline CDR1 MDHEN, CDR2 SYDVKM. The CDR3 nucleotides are TGTGCCAGCAGTCCCGCGATTGGCTACACCTTC. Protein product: CASSPAIGYTF.

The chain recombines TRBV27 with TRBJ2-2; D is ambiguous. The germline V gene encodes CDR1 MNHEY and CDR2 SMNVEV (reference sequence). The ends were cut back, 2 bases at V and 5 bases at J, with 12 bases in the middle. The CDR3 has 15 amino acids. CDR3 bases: TGTGCCAGCAGTTTAACAGTTACACAGACCGGGGAGCTGTTTTTT. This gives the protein CASSLTVTQTGELFF.

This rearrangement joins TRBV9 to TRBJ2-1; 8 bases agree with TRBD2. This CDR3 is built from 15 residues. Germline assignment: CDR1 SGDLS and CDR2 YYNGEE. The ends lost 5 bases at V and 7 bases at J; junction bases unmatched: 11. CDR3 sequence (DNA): TGTGCCAGCAGTGCCCTCAGCGGGAGTGGGAATGAGCAGTTCTTC. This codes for CASSALSGSGNEQFF.

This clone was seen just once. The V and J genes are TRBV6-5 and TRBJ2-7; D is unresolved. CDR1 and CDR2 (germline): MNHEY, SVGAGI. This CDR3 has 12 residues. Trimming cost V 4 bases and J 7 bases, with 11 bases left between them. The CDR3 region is CASSWVSGEQYF. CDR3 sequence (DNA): TGTGCCAGCAGTTGGGTATCGGGTGAGCAGTACTTC.

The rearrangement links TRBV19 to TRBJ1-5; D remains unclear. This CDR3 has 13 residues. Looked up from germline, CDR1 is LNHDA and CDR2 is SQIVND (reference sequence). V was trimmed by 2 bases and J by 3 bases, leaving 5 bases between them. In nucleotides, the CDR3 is TGTGCCAGTAGTATACAGAACAATCAGCCCCAGCATTTT. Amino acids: CASSIQNNQPQHF.

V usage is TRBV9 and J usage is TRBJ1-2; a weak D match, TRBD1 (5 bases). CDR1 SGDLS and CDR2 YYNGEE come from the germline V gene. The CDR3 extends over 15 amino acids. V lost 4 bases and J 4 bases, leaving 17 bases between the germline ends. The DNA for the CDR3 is TGTGCCAGCAGCCCCGGGGGAGACTTGTTCTATGGCTACACCTTC. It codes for CASSPGGDLFYGYTF.

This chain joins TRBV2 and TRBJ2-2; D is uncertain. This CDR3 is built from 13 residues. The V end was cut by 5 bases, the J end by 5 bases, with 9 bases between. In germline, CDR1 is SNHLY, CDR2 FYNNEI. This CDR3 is CASSSSTTGELFF. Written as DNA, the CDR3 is TGTGCCAGCAGTTCGTCGACAACCGGGGAGCTGTTTTTT.

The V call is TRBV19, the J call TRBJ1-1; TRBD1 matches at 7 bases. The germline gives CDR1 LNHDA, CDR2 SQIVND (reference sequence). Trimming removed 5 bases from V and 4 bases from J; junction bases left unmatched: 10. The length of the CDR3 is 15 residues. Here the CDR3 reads CASSYRGNGATEAFF. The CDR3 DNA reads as TGTGCCAGTAGTTACAGGGGCAACGGAGCCACTGAAGCTTTCTTT.

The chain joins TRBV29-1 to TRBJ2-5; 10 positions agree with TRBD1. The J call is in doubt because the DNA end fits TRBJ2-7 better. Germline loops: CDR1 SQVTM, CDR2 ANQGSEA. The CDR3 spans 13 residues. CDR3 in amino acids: CSARTGGDYEQYF. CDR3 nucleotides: TGCAGCGCCCGGACAGGGGGGGACTACGAGCAGTACTTC.

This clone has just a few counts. Here the CDR3 DNA reads TGTGCCAGCAGTTTGGGGCAGGGAGGCCAGCCCCAGCATTTT. It encodes CASSLGQGGQPQHF. The chain links TRBV28 to TRBJ1-5, with a possible D match to TRBD1 (5 bases). The germline V and J ends were trimmed by 3 bases and 7 bases, with 13 bases remaining between them. The germline CDR1 and CDR2 sequences are MDHEN and SYDVKM. The CDR3 extends over 14 amino acids.

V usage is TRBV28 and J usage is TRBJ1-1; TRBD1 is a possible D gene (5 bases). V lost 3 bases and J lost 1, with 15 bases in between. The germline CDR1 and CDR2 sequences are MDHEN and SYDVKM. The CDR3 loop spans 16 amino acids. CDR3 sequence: CASSFSGGGENTEAFF. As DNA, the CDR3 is TGTGCCAGCAGTTTCTCTGGGGGAGGGGAGAACACTGAAGCTTTCTTT. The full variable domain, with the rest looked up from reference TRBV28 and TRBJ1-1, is DVKVTQSSRYLVKRTGEKVFLECVQDMDHENMFWYRQDPGLGLRLIYFSYDVKMKEKGDIPEGYSVSREKKERFSLILESASTNQTSMYLCASSFSGGGENTEAFFGQGTRLTVV.

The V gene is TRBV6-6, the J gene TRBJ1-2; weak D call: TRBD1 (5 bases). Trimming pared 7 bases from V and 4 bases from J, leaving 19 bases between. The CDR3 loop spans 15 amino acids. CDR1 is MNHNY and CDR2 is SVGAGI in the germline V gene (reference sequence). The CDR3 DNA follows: TGTGCCAGCACCAGCCGCCGGGGCGCCCCCTATGGCTACACCTTC. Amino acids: CASTSRRGAPYGYTF.